The 18 T cell receptor beta chains below come from one sample, sequenced in a study of Graves' ophthalmopathy and Graves' hyperthyroidism. The sequenced template was RNA, covering the TCR beta CDR3 region. HTBI primers were employed in first-round RT-PCR, then a second-round multiplex PCR followed. One entry per CDR3 protein results from TCRdb running MiXCR on the multiplex PCR reads. Among 200,000 to 250,000 distinct CDR3 sequences listed, 29% were seen once. Sample: peripheral blood. The receptors here all came from a man aged 50 to 59 with Graves' ophthalmopathy.

This clonotype has at least ten counts. V gene TRBV6-5 combines with J gene TRBJ1-1, with D unresolved. This CDR3 comprises 13 residues. Trimming pared 10 bases from V and 4 bases from J, leaving 16 bases between. Germline V gene data show CDR1 as MNHEY and CDR2 as SVGAGI. The CDR3 loop is CATTDPSTTEAFF. CDR3 coding DNA: TGTGCCACCACCGACCCGTCCACCACTGAAGCTTTCTTT.

This clonotype was seen many times. The chain is built from TRBV28 and TRBJ2-2, with TRBD2 as a possible D gene (6 bases). The CDR3 sequence is 15 residues long. V was pared by 6 bases and J by 6 bases, with 17 bases between. Germline loops: CDR1 MDHEN, CDR2 SYDVKM. DNA for the CDR3: TGTGCCAGCAGCCAACCGGGACTGGCGCCCGGGGAGCTGTTTTTT. Residues: CASSQPGLAPGELFF.

The chain joins TRBV25-1 to TRBJ2-5; D is uncertain. The CDR3 is made up of 13 amino acids. The germline V and J ends were trimmed by 2 bases and 9 bases, with 13 bases remaining between them. Germline CDR1 is MGHDK and CDR2 is SYGVNS. The CDR3 region is CASSEISRGAQYF. The CDR3 coding sequence is TGTGCCAGCAGTGAAATTAGCCGTGGGGCCCAGTACTTC.

The chain has TRBV12-3 or TRBV12-4 and TRBJ2-2; D might be TRBD1 or TRBD2, each matching 6 bases. Trimming removed 5 bases from V and 4 bases from J, with 11 bases in between. This CDR3 is built from 14 residues. The CDR3 bases are TGTGCCAGCAGTCCAGGGGAGGCCACCGGGGAGCTGTTTTTT. Residues: CASSPGEATGELFF.

This clonotype was found many times. The chain employs TRBV6-5 and TRBJ1-2; D possibly corresponds to TRBD1 (6 bases). CDR1 MNHEY and CDR2 SVGAGI come from the germline V gene. Trimming shortened V by 2 bases and J by 6 bases, and 13 bases separated the two germline ends. The CDR3 contains 14 residues. The CDR3 DNA is TGTGCCAGCAGTTACCCTGGGGGGGCGCATGGCTACACCTTC. This translates into CASSYPGGAHGYTF.

This clonotype was picked up many times. In DNA, the CDR3 is TGTGCCAGCAGTTATCCCCAGGGAGGGATAGAAGAGACCCAGTACTTC. Translating it yields CASSYPQGGIEETQYF. V usage is TRBV6-5 and J usage is TRBJ2-5; 7 nucleotides align to TRBD2. This CDR3 has 16 amino acids. CDR1 and CDR2 (germline): MNHEY, SVGAGI. V shed 3 bases, J shed 3 bases, and the junction held 10 bases outside the gene matches.

This clonotype showed up many times. The chain uses TRBV28 and TRBJ2-4, with D hard to call. The CDR3 extends over 15 amino acids. Trimming shortened V by 2 bases and J by 5 bases, and 13 bases separated the two germline ends. Germline V gene data show CDR1 as MDHEN and CDR2 as SYDVKM. CDR3 loop: CASSLPGRHQNIQYF. CDR3 in DNA: TGTGCCAGCAGTTTACCTGGCCGACACCAAAACATTCAGTACTTC.

This clonotype was seen repeatedly, ten times or more. The chain joins TRBV11-2 to TRBJ2-7; TRBD2 agrees at 7 bases. Per germline, CDR1 SGHAT and CDR2 FQNNGV. Trimming removed 3 bases from V and 3 bases from J; junction bases left unmatched: 11. This CDR3 comprises 16 residues. The CDR3: CASSFLGLGTNYEQYF. The CDR3 bases are TGTGCCAGCAGCTTCCTAGGACTAGGTACGAACTACGAGCAGTACTTC.

This clonotype was counted many times. The gene calls are TRBV20-1 and TRBJ1-6; 9 bases match TRBD1. J was trimmed by 10 bases and V by 6 bases; bases with no gene match: 10. This CDR3 is 14 amino acids long. Germline V gene lookup returns CDR1 DFQATT and CDR2 SNEGSKA (reference sequence). The DNA of the CDR3 is TGCAGTGCCACTGACACAGGGGGCAGATCACCCCTCCACTTT. Translated: CSATDTGGRSPLHF.

The chain employs TRBV12-3 or TRBV12-4 and TRBJ1-1; D is unclear. The CDR3 has 11 amino acids. V was cut by 6 bases and J by 10 bases, with 12 bases left in between. The CDR3 DNA reads TGTGCCAGCAGCCCCGGGAGTGGAGCTTTCTTT. It codes for CASSPGSGAFF.

This clonotype came up many times. The chain has TRBV20-1 and TRBJ2-3, with 12 bases lining up with TRBD2. This CDR3 is 16 amino acids long. The V segment lost 5 bases and the J segment 0 bases; nucleotides outside the gene matches: 6. The germline V gene encodes CDR1 DFQATT and CDR2 SNEGSKA (reference sequence). CDR3 protein: CSAGGTSGLSTDTQYF. The CDR3 DNA reads TGCAGTGCTGGCGGGACTAGCGGGCTCAGCACAGATACGCAGTATTTT.

This clonotype was counted at least ten times. CDR3 in DNA: TGCAGTGCCATTAAGGCGCAGCTCTATGGCTACACCTTC. It encodes CSAIKAQLYGYTF. J is TRBJ1-2 and V is TRBV20-1; D not certain. In germline, CDR1 is DFQATT, CDR2 SNEGSKA (reference sequence). There are 13 residues in the CDR3. Between the trimmed V and J ends, which lost 6 bases and 4 bases, there was a span of 15 bases.

This clonotype occurred many times. The rearrangement uses TRBV20-1 and TRBJ1-1; 7 bases agree with TRBD1. J lost 1 base, V lost 5 bases, and 4 bases had no gene match. The CDR3 is 13 residues long. In germline, CDR1 is DFQATT, CDR2 SNEGSKA (reference sequence). In nucleotides, the CDR3 is TGCAGTGCTTTCCGGGACAGGAACACTGAAGCTTTCTTT. Translation gives CSAFRDRNTEAFF.

This clonotype was counted at least ten times. The chain's CDR3 is CAIGGSLGTGIISEQYF. The CDR3 DNA reads TGTGCCATCGGCGGAAGCTTGGGGACAGGGATAATCTCCGAGCAGTACTTC. The J gene is TRBJ2-7, the V gene TRBV10-3; 9 nucleotides align to TRBD1. This CDR3 has 17 residues. The germline V gene has CDR1 ENHRY and CDR2 SYGVKD. The trim removed 8 bases at V and 6 bases at J, leaving 20 bases unmatched.

This clonotype was recorded at least ten times. The V call is TRBV24-1, the J call TRBJ2-2; no reliable D call. Germline V gives CDR1 KGHDR, CDR2 SFDVKD. The CDR3 spans 13 residues. With 7 bases removed from V and 5 bases from J, the gap between germline ends came to 10 bases. CDR3 residues: CATRNRRTGELFF. The CDR3 DNA follows: TGTGCCACCAGAAATCGGCGGACCGGGGAGCTGTTTTTT.

In this sample, this clonotype turned up once. The chain combines TRBV12-3 or TRBV12-4 with TRBJ1-1; D is undetermined. Trimming took 4 bases from V and 1 from J, leaving 13 bases between them. The CDR3 covers 15 residues. DNA of the CDR3: TGTGCCAGCAGTTCGTCTGTTCCCGGGAACACTGAAGCTTTCTTT. Amino acid sequence: CASSSSVPGNTEAFF.

This chain uses TRBV20-1 with TRBJ2-7; D is unresolved. CDR3 length: 11 amino acids. Trimming removed 3 bases from V and 6 bases from J, with 9 bases in between. The germline gives CDR1 DFQATT, CDR2 SNEGSKA (reference sequence). Written as DNA, the CDR3 is TGCAGTGCTAGTTCCCCAGCCGAGCAGTACTTC. Residues: CSASSPAEQYF.

The rearrangement uses TRBV6-1 and TRBJ1-1; 10 bases are a match to TRBD1. With 7 bases clipped from V and 9 bases from J, the junction kept 5 bases outside the gene matches. The CDR3 loop spans 12 amino acids. Germline V gene lookup returns CDR1 MNHNS and CDR2 SASEGT. CDR3 protein: CASTGQGDQAFF. The DNA for the CDR3 is TGTGCCAGCACAGGACAGGGGGATCAAGCTTTCTTT.